Below are 3 T cell receptor beta chains sequenced from a single sample in a study of blood T cell repertoires in COVID-19. TCRdb keeps only in-frame clones here, not all; method: immunoSEQ multiplex PCR. The sample includes 80,000 to 95,000 clones, about 87% of them seen just once. The material sequenced was peripheral blood. These receptors were taken from a human donor in a cohort sampled during active COVID-19.

This clone was seen a few times. This sequence joins TRBV28 and TRBJ1-2; TRBD1 matches 8 bases. The J segment lost 8 bases and the V segment lost 10 bases, leaving 9 bases of the junction unmatched. CDR3 size: 12 residues. Germline V gene sequence: CDR1 MDHEN, CDR2 SYDVKM. The CDR3 nucleotides are TGTGCCACCGCCGACAGGGGTTTCGGCTACACCTTC. Protein product: CATADRGFGYTF.

The chain has TRBV29-1 and TRBJ1-2; TRBD1 is a possible D gene (6 bases). From germline, CDR1 is SQVTM and CDR2 ANQGSEA. This CDR3 has 14 residues. Trimming cost V 8 bases and J 5 bases, with 21 bases left between them. CDR3 region: CSTGGSGDMYGYTF. CDR3 nucleotide sequence: TGCAGCACGGGGGGCAGCGGAGACATGTATGGCTACACCTTC.

The rearrangement links TRBV14 to TRBJ2-5; D not certain. The CDR3 spans 11 residues. Germline loops: CDR1 SGHDN, CDR2 FVKESK. Between the trimmed V and J ends, which lost 3 bases and 3 bases, there was a span of 2 bases. CDR3 coding DNA: TGTGCCAGCAGCCACAAAGAGACCCAGTACTTC. As protein: CASSHKETQYF.